Given below is one T cell receptor (beta chain) in context. This specimen belongs to a study of human T cells and chemical hapten exposure. The wider study: Small pooled library volume differences mainly caused per-sample TCR yield variation.

Trimming removed 7 bases from V and 2 bases from J; junction bases left unmatched: 13. The germline V gene encodes CDR1 SQVTM and CDR2 ANQGSEA. The CDR3 totals 16 residues. What the library attached to individual cDNA molecules were unique molecular identifiers. As originally analysed: A typical sample had roughly 96,000 TCRs, with roughly 23,224 to 690,600 overall. In TCRdb, the RACE reads were re-called with MiXCR into one record per CDR3 protein. The V and J calls come from TCRdb's annotation, not from the publication. The repertoire holds 190,000 or so distinct CDR3 sequences, with under 25% as singletons. The time point was: patch test 3, about 24 weeks after DPC sensitization. As to treatment: therapeutic diphenylcyclopropenone sensitization with weekly scalp DPC.

The TCR originated in a woman between 40 and 50 years old with alopecia areata. Some clones in this sample may be carry-over from other donors' samples. The V gene is TRBV29-1, the J gene TRBJ2-3, with 9 bases aligning to TRBD2. The material was whole blood, obtained in connection with sensitization to the hapten diphenylcyclopropenone (DPC). As DNA, the CDR3 is TGCAGCGCTTATGTCGTCGGGACTAGCTCCACAGATACGCAGTATTTT. It codes for CSAYVVGTSSTDTQYF.